This TCR beta chain derives from a study of vaccination and CD4 T cells after COVID-19 (dated by TCRdb to between 2020 and 2023). Context from the whole study: SARS-CoV-2 positivity had been established in the convalescent patients by nasal swab PCR, and mild disease was recorded in roughly 9 of these patients and severe disease in one. The convalescent cohort included six males and four females, with two Hispanic individuals, seven Caucasians, two Asians and one multiracial person. Two doses of either the Pfizer-BioNTech BNT162b2 vaccine (n=8) or the Moderna mRNA-1273 vaccine (n=2) were administered to participants. Post-COVID blood samples from convalescent patients were collected a median of approximately 100 days after diagnosis, with a range of 35 to 161 days. Post-vaccine blood samples were obtained a median of about 72 days after the second vaccine dose, with a range of roughly 14 to 241 days. A few convalescent patients gave samples both early after vaccination (day 14) and late after vaccination (days 161 to 241). The cultures were stimulated with overlapping spike peptide pools from SARS-CoV-2 and from the common cold coronaviruses HCoV-NL63, HCoV-OC43 and HCoV-229E. As controls, cultures received a CEFX viral epitope pool (the positive control), an HIV-1 Nef peptide pool (the negative control), or no peptide at all. The spike-specific CD4+ TCR repertoire was compared before and after mRNA vaccination in over nine COVID-19 convalescent patients and a handful of infection-naive healthy vaccine recipients.

The library relied on PCR. DNA from cultured CD4+ T cells was subjected to TCR sequencing with the Oncomine TCR Beta short-read assay at the Johns Hopkins FTIC core. Genomic DNA was extracted from the cultured CD4+ T cells with the QIAamp micro DNA kit. Oncomine TCR Beta libraries from cultured CD4+ T cells were pooled with unique dual indexes and sequenced on an Illumina iSeq 100. Per the authors' processing: Non-productive sequences were removed, and CDR3s not starting with C, not ending with F or W, or shorter than 7 amino acids were discarded. The MANAFEST web application was used to identify antigen-specific clonotypes by comparing peptide-stimulated wells against reference wells and other culture wells. An FDR below 0.05, an odds ratio above 5, and a productive frequency above 0.1% in at least two of three replicate wells were required for clones to be considered positive. A clonotype counted as cross-reactive if it showed significant expansion both in the SARS-CoV-2 spike wells and in at least one common cold coronavirus spike condition. CDR3 homology was assessed with Levenshtein distances (stringdist) and unrooted phylogenetic trees (ape) in R version 3.6.1. The public sequencing data were trimmed at Q25 with fastp and processed into clonotypes with MiXCR by TCRdb, which kept only in-frame beta chains. Each entry merges the rows of one CDR3 protein and shows their most common DNA and genes. V and J calls and clone size were set by TCRdb, not the authors. Across this sample there are about 21,000 distinct CDR3 sequences, with around two fifths seen only once. The ten biggest clones cover around 10% of the sample.

About this clonotype itself: The specificity of this receptor is unknown. Nothing much larger sits one base from this clone, and base qualities are not available.

This sample's time point label indicates: late sampling 161 to 241 days after vaccination in a few convalescent patients. What this sample's treatment or condition label stands for: roughly ten-day PBMC culture with coronavirus spike peptide pools or control peptides (ViraFEST assay). To expand antigen-specific T cells with peptide pools and then pick out the expanded clonotypes through TCR sequencing, the study relied on the ViraFEST assay. The positive SARS-CoV-2 PCR tests of the convalescent patients were dated from March to December 2020, before the Alpha, Beta and Delta variants emerged in the United States. Each well held fewer than 2.5 million PBMCs cultured with approximately 9.1 ug/ml peptide pools in IMDM containing roughly 5% human AB serum and around 10 IU/ml IL-2. Half of the culture medium was replaced with fresh IL-2-containing medium on days 3 and 7. CD4+ T cells were isolated after approximately ten days of culture through negative selection using the EasySep CD4+ T cell isolation kit. Ficoll-Paque Plus gradient centrifugation was used to isolate PBMCs from whole blood, and the isolated PBMCs were then either used fresh or cryopreserved at -140C. Each culture condition was generally run in triplicate wells.

The research as a whole found: Of the vaccine-specific clones found in convalescent patients, nearly all (304 of 307) were mono-reactive for SARS-CoV-2 spike instead of being cross-reactive with common cold coronaviruses. The median count of SARS-CoV-2-reactive clonotypes went up from 20 to 25 after infection to some 38 after vaccination, although the change was not significant. Relatively few convalescent patients were included in the study, and early timepoints after natural infection were not analyzed. In convalescent patients, a median around 90% of post-vaccine SARS-CoV-2-reactive clones were detected only after vaccination, suggesting vaccine-specific priming.

There are 15 amino acids in the CDR3, from cysteine to phenylalanine inclusive. The only DNA kept is the CDR3, 45 bases in frame from the first base. Trimmed from V: 2 bases; trimmed from J: 6 bases; junction bases lacking a gene match: 3. The germline V gene supplies CDR1 SGHTA and CDR2 FQGTGA. The sequence derives from a human donor who had recovered from COVID-19. The rearrangement combines TRBV7-3 with TRBJ2-1, and 11 junction bases match TRBD2. The material sequenced was CD4+ T cells from blood, cultured in vitro, taken about 7 months after SARS-CoV-2 vaccination. The CDR3 region: CASSLGTSGSNEQFF. The DNA is as follows: TGTGCCAGCAGCTTAGGAACTAGCGGGAGCAATGAGCAGTTCTTC.